This T cell receptor (beta chain) was identified during a study of blood T cell repertoires in COVID-19. Study at large: From the United States, Italy and Spain came samples of acute and convalescent COVID-19. Sample material is recorded as cDNA or gDNA derived from T cells, B-cell-depleted T cells, or PBMCs.

The CDR3 has 15 residues. Trimming left V 0 bases short and J 6 bases short, with 15 bases between. Germline CDR1 LNHNV, CDR2 YYDKDF (reference sequence). Authors' processing steps: Amplification with reference gene primers provided the estimates of nucleated cell counts. Only in-frame clones appear in the TCRdb table, and some are missing; sequencing was by immunoSEQ multiplex PCR. The V and J calls and clone size were taken over from that table, and D and trimming were inferred from the DNA. The sample shows 41,000 or so clones, about 85% of them seen only once. This chain connects TRBV15 to TRBJ2-7; D possibly corresponds to TRBD1 (6 bases). This receptor was taken from a man in his sixties with acute or convalescent COVID-19. Sample: peripheral blood. The CDR3 here is CATSRDNREWGEQYF. The CDR3 DNA reads TGTGCCACCAGCAGAGATAACAGGGAATGGGGCGAGCAGTACTTC.